The 16 T cell receptor beta chains below were found in one sample sequenced in a study of cytomegalovirus exposure and HLA in healthy donors. A multiplex PCR was run with 60 Vbeta primers and 13 Jbeta primers. Sequencing was performed with immunoSEQ multiplex PCR; in TCRdb, only in-frame clones are kept and a portion is missing. This table holds 150,000 to 200,000 clones. Sequencing was performed on PBMCs. These receptors were collected from a man aged 25 to 40 in good health and CMV-seronegative.

The chain links TRBV6-1 to TRBJ2-1; TRBD2 matches at 12 bases. Germline CDR1 MNHNS, CDR2 SASEGT. Trimming removed 5 bases from V and 4 bases from J; junction bases left unmatched: 3. The CDR3 has 15 amino acids. CDR3 DNA sequence: TGTGCCAGCAGTAAAGGACTAGCGGGATACAATGAGCAGTTCTTC. Its translation is CASSKGLAGYNEQFF.

The chain recombines TRBV5-6 with TRBJ2-3, with TRBD2 matching over 10 bases. V shed 4 bases and J 0 bases; nucleotides not matched to a gene: 5. The CDR3 contains 16 residues. Germline V CDR1 and CDR2: SGHDT, YYEEEE. This CDR3 is CASSGTSAASTDTQYF. The CDR3 coding sequence is TGTGCCAGCAGCGGGACTAGCGCGGCGAGCACAGATACGCAGTATTTT.

The rearrangement links TRBV19 to TRBJ1-2; tentatively, D is TRBD1 (6 bases). Germline V lookup: CDR1 LNHDA, CDR2 SQIVND (reference sequence). Trimming stripped 6 bases from V and 8 bases from J, with 16 bases between. This CDR3 is 13 amino acids long. CDR3 loop: CASRSRGQDGYTF. The CDR3 DNA reads as TGTGCCAGTAGGTCGCGGGGGCAGGACGGCTACACCTTC.

V is TRBV28 and J is TRBJ2-5, with TRBD2 as a possible D gene (6 bases). The DNA end is a closer match to TRBJ2-7, so the J assignment may be wrong. This CDR3 comprises 14 residues. Germline-derived CDR1 and CDR2 are MDHEN and SYDVKM. The CDR3 loop reads CASNAGTHAYEQYF. For the CDR3, the DNA is TGTGCCAGCAACGCCGGGACTCACGCCTACGAGCAGTACTTC.

The rearrangement joins TRBV7-9 to TRBJ1-5; no clear D. From germline, CDR1 is SEHNR and CDR2 FQNEAQ (reference sequence). Deletions cut 5 bases from V and 7 bases from J, with 9 bases between. The CDR3 loop spans 12 amino acids. The CDR3 here is CASSGEKQPQHF. For the CDR3, the DNA is TGTGCCAGCAGCGGGGAGAAGCAGCCCCAGCATTTT.

The rearrangement links TRBV5-1 to TRBJ2-3; D perhaps matches TRBD2 (6 bases). The V gene's germline CDR1 is SGHRS and CDR2 YFSETQ. Trimming left V 4 bases short and J 0 bases short, with 12 bases between. This CDR3 has 15 residues. The CDR3 DNA is TGCGCCAGCAGCCGCGGTAGCGGAAGCACAGATACGCAGTATTTT. Its protein product is CASSRGSGSTDTQYF. Based on the CDR3 plus reference TRBV5-1 and TRBJ2-3, the full variable domain is KAGVTQTPRYLIKTRGQQVTLSCSPISGHRSVSWYQQTPGQGLQFLFEYFSETQRNKGNFPGRFSGRQFSNSRSEMNVSTLELGDSALYLCASSRGSGSTDTQYFGPGTRLTVL.

V is TRBV9 and J is TRBJ2-1; 8 bases agree with TRBD1. CDR3 length equals 20 residues. Germline lookup yields CDR1 SGDLS and CDR2 YYNGEE. V lost 0 bases and J lost 5; bases outside the gene matches: 19. The CDR3 loop reads CASSVGQGAKGSGRHNEQFF. In DNA form, the CDR3 reads TGTGCCAGCAGCGTAGGCCAGGGGGCTAAGGGGTCGGGTCGCCACAATGAGCAGTTCTTC.

The chain carries TRBV10-1 and TRBJ1-3; the D is unclear. CDR3 size: 16 residues. Between the trimmed V and J ends, which lost 6 bases and 0 bases, there was a span of 15 bases. Germline V gene data show CDR1 as WNHNN and CDR2 as SYGVQD (reference sequence). CDR3 sequence (DNA): TGCGCCAGCAGCGCCCTGGCGCAGGACTCTGGAAACACCATATATTTT. Translation gives CASSALAQDSGNTIYF.

The genes are TRBV27 and TRBJ2-7; D might be TRBD1 (5 bases). The germline V gene has CDR1 MNHEY and CDR2 SMNVEV (reference sequence). This CDR3 region has 13 residues. V was shortened by 5 bases and J by 4 bases, with 12 bases between the two germline ends. Here the CDR3 DNA reads TGTGCCAGCAGTAAGGGGTTTGTTTACGAGCAGTACTTC. Protein: CASSKGFVYEQYF.

The chain is built from TRBV19 and TRBJ1-1; tentatively, D is TRBD1 (5 bases). This CDR3 contains 18 residues. CDR1 and CDR2 from the germline V gene are LNHDA and SQIVND (reference sequence). Trimming cost V 0 bases and J 0 bases, with 17 bases left between them. The CDR3 DNA sequence: TGTGCCAGTAGTATAGATCGACCTTATACAGGCATGAACACTGAAGCTTTCTTT. The encoded protein is CASSIDRPYTGMNTEAFF. The whole variable domain, remainder taken from reference TRBV19 and TRBJ1-1, is DGGITQSPKYLFRKEGQNVTLSCEQNLNHDAMYWYRQDPGQGLRLIYYSQIVNDFQKGDIAEGYSVSREKKESFPLTVTSAQKNPTAFYLCASSIDRPYTGMNTEAFFGQGTRLTVV.

The chain combines TRBV10-3 with TRBJ1-1; D possibly corresponds to TRBD1 (5 bases). V was cut by 4 bases and J by 8 bases, with 17 bases left in between. The CDR3 length is 14 residues. Germline V lookup: CDR1 ENHRY, CDR2 SYGVKD. CDR3 loop: CAISGGDGAWEAFF. The CDR3 nucleotides are TGTGCCATCAGTGGGGGCGATGGGGCCTGGGAAGCTTTCTTT.

The chain couples TRBV7-6 to TRBJ2-2, with D possibly being TRBD2 (6 bases). The CDR3 spans 15 residues. V lost 5 bases to trimming and J lost 6 bases, with 16 bases between them. The germline V gene has CDR1 SGHVS and CDR2 FNYEAQ. The CDR3 sequence is CASSPSGPRAGELFF. The CDR3 region has the DNA TGTGCCAGCAGCCCGAGCGGGCCCAGAGCCGGGGAGCTGTTTTTT. Supplemented by reference TRBV7-6 and TRBJ2-2, the full variable domain reads GAGVSQSPRYKVTKRGQDVALRCDPISGHVSLYWYRQALGQGPEFLTYFNYEAQQDKSGLPNDRFSAERPEGSISTLTIQRTEQRDSAMYRCASSPSGPRAGELFFGEGSRLTVL.

The chain uses TRBV5-1 and TRBJ2-3, with 9 bases that match TRBD1. With 2 bases clipped from V and 6 bases from J, the junction kept 13 bases outside the gene matches. Germline V CDR1 and CDR2: SGHRS, YFSETQ. This CDR3 is built from 17 residues. CDR3 amino acids: CASSFFTPGQGPDTQYF. As DNA, the CDR3 is TGCGCCAGCAGCTTTTTTACTCCGGGACAGGGTCCCGATACGCAGTATTTT.

This chain joins TRBV5-1 and TRBJ1-4; unclear D gene. With 3 bases removed from V and 6 bases from J, the gap between germline ends came to 12 bases. This CDR3 comprises 14 residues. The germline gives CDR1 SGHRS, CDR2 YFSETQ. DNA of the CDR3: TGCGCCAGCAGCTCGCGGGGAAGGCATGAAAAACTGTTTTTT. Its translation is CASSSRGRHEKLFF.

This rearrangement joins TRBV25-1 to TRBJ1-6; D is undetermined. Trimming pared 1 base from V and 5 bases from J, leaving 15 bases between. CDR3 length: 17 amino acids. Germline CDR1 reads MGHDK; CDR2 reads SYGVNS. In DNA, the CDR3 is TGTGCCAGCAGTGAATGGTCCGTGCTTCCAGATAATTCACCCCTCCACTTT. This sequence encodes CASSEWSVLPDNSPLHF.

This chain joins TRBV7-9 and TRBJ2-5; D is unclear. V dropped 2 bases and J dropped 3 bases, with 7 bases sitting between them. There are 13 residues in the CDR3. Germline V gene sequence: CDR1 SEHNR, CDR2 FQNEAQ (reference sequence). Here the CDR3 DNA reads TGTGCCAGCAGCTTACAACAGAAAGAGACCCAGTACTTC. Translation: CASSLQQKETQYF.